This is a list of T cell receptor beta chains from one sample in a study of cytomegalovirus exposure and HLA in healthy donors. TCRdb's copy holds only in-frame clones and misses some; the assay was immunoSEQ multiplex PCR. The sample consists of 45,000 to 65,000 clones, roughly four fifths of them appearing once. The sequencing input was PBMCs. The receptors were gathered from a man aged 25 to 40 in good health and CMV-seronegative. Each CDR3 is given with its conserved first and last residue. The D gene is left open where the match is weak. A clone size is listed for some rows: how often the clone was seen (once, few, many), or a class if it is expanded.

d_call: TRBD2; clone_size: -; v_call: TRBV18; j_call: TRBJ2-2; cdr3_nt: TGTGCCAGCTCGCCGCGGACTAGCGGGCTTGCCGGGGAGCTGTTTTTT; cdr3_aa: CASSPRTSGLAGELFF
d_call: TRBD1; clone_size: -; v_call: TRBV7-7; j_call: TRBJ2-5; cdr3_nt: TGTGCTAGCAGCTTAGGACAGGGGGCTCAAGAGACCCAGTACTTC; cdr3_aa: CASSLGQGAQETQYF
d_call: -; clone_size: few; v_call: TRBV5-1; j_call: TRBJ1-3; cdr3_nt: TGCGCCAGCAGCACTCCGGACATCGGCTCTGGAAACACCATATATTTT; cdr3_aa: CASSTPDIGSGNTIYF
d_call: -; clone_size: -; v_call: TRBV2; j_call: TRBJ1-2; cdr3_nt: TGTGCCAGCAGTGACTCTTGGCGGGGAAACTATGGCTACACCTTC; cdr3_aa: CASSDSWRGNYGYTF
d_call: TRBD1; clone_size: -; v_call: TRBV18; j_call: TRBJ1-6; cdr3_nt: TGTGCCAGCTCACCACCCCGGACAGGGGATTCACCCCTCCACTTT; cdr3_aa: CASSPPRTGDSPLHF
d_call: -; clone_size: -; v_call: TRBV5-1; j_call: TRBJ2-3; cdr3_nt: TGCGCCAGCAGCCCATCTGGCGGGGGCTTTACAGATACGCAGTATTTT; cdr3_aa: CASSPSGGGFTDTQYF
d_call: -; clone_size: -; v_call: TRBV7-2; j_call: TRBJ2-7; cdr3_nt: TGTGCCAGCAGCGCATCCCGGGGTTCCTACGAGCAGTACTTC; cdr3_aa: CASSASRGSYEQYF
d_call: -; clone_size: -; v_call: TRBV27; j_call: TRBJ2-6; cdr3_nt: TGTGCCAGCAGTTTATCAGGGGGAGCTGGGGCCAACGTCCTGACTTTC; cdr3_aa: CASSLSGGAGANVLTF
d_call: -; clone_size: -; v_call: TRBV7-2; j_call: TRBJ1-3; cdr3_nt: TGTGCCAGCAGCTTAGGGGCCTTTTTGGGTTCAGGAAACACCATATATTTT; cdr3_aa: CASSLGAFLGSGNTIYF
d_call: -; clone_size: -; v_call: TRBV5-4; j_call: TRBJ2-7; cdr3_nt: TGTGCTAGCAGCTCGCAGGGGTATAACTACGAGCAGTACTTC; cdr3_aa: CASSSQGYNYEQYF
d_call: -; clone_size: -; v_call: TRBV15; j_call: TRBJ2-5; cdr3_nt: TGTGCCACCAGCCAAGGAACGGGCCAAGAGACCCAGTACTTC; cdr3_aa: CATSQGTGQETQYF
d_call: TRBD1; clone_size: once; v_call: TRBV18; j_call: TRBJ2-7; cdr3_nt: TGTGCCAGCTCACCTTGGACAGGGACCTACGAGCAGTACTTC; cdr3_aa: CASSPWTGTYEQYF
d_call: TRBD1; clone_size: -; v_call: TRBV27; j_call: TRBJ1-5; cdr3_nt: TGTGCCAGCAGCACACAGGGGTATAATCAGCCCCAGCATTTT; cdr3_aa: CASSTQGYNQPQHF
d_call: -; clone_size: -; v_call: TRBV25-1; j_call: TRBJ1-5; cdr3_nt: TGTGCCAGCAGTGAAACGGGACTGAACAATCAGCCCCAGCATTTT; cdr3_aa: CASSETGLNNQPQHF
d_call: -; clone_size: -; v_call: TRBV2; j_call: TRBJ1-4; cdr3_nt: TGTGCCAGCAGTGAGGCAGTTGCAACTAATGAAAAACTGTTTTTT; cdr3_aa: CASSEAVATNEKLFF
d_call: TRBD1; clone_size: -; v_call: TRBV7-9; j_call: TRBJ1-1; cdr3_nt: TGTGCCAGCAGCTTAGCCGGGACAGGTTATGAAGCTTTCTTT; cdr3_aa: CASSLAGTGYEAFF
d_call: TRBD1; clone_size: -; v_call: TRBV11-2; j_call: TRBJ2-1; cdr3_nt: TGTGCCAGCAGCGCCCGCCAGGGGGCGCGAGGGAATGAGCAGTTCTTC; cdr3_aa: CASSARQGARGNEQFF
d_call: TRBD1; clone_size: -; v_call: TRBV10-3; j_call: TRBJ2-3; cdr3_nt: TGTGCCATCAGTGAACTCGGACAGGGGCGAAACAACACAGATACGCAGTATTTT; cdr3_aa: CAISELGQGRNNTDTQYF
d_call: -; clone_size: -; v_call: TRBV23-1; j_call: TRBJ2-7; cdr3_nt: TGCGCCAGCAGACCGCATTACAGTAGATCCTACGAGCAGTACTTC; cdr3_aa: CASRPHYSRSYEQYF
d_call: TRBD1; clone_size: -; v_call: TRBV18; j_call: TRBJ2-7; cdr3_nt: TGTGCCAGCTCTGCCTTTTCCGGACAGGACTTTTCCTACGAGCAGTACTTC; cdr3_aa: CASSAFSGQDFSYEQYF
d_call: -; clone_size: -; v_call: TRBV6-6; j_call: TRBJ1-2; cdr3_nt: TGTGCCAGCAGTTACTCGGCGACTTATGGCTACACCTTC; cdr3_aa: CASSYSATYGYTF
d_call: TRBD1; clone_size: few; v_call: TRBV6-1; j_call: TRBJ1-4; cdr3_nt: TGTGCCAGCAGTCAAAGCGCAGGGGGAGAAAAACTGTTTTTT; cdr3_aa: CASSQSAGGEKLFF
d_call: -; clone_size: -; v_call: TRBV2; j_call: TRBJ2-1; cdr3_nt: TGTGCCAGCAGTGAAAGGCTAGACGGTGAGCAGTTCTTC; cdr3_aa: CASSERLDGEQFF
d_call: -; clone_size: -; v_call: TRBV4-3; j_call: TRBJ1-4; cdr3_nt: TGCGCCAGCAGCCAAGATGTCGGAGCGAGGGCTAATGAAAAACTGTTTTTT; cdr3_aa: CASSQDVGARANEKLFF
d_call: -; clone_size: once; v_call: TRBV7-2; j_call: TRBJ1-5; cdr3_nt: TGTGCCAGCAGCATGAGTTCCAGCAATCAGCCCCAGCATTTT; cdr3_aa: CASSMSSSNQPQHF
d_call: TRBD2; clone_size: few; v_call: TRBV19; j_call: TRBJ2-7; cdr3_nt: TGTGCCAGTAGTCGGGCGGGGGACTCCTACGAGCAGTACTTC; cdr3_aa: CASSRAGDSYEQYF
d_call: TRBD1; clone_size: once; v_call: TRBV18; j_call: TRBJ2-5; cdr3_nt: TGTGCCAGCTCACCAACAGGGGGCCTACGAGAGACCCAGTACTTC; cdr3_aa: CASSPTGGLRETQYF
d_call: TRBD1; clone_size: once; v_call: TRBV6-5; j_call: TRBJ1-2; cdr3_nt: TGTGCCAGCACCGCGCGTAGGACAGGGTATGGCTACACCTTC; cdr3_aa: CASTARRTGYGYTF
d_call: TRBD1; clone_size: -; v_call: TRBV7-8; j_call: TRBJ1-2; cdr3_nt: TGTGCCAGCAGCTTAGTAGCCGGACAGGACCTTCATGGCTACACCTTC; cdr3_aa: CASSLVAGQDLHGYTF
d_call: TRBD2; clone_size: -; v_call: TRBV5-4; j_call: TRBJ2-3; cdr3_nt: TGTGCCAGTTCCGGGACTAGCGGCACAGATACGCAGTATTTT; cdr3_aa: CASSGTSGTDTQYF
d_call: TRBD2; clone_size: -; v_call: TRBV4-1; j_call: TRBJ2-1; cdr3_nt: TGCGCCAGCAGCCAGGGGGGGTGGGGGAGCACGGGCAATGAGCAGTTCTTC; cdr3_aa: CASSQGGWGSTGNEQFF
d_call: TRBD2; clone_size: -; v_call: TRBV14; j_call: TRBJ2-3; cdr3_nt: TGTGCCAGCAGCCAACTCCCAGAAGTACGGGAGGGCGATGGGGCAGATACGCAGTATTTT; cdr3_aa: CASSQLPEVREGDGADTQYF
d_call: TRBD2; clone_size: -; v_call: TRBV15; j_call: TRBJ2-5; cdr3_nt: TGTGCCACCAGCCCCCCCCTGGGAGCGGGAGCATCCCCGGGGGAGCAGTACTTC; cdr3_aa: CATSPPLGAGASPGEQYF
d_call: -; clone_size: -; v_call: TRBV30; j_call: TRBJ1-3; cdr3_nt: TGTGCCTGGAGCAGCTCACGCACGTGGGGGGGGCGCTCTGGAAACACCATATATTTT; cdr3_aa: CAWSSSRTWGGRSGNTIYF
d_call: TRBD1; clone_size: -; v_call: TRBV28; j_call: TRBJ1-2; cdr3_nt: TGTGCCAGCAGTCCGTATCTGACAGGGGACGGCTACACCTTC; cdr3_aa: CASSPYLTGDGYTF
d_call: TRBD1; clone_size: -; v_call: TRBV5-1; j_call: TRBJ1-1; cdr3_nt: TGCGCCAGCAGCTATCAATACAGGGGGAGGAGGAACACTGAAGCTTTCTTT; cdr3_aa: CASSYQYRGRRNTEAFF
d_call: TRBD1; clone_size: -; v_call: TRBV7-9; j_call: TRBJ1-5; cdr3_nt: TGTGCCAGCAGCTCCACAGACAGGGGCGGGAGTGAGGAGCCCCAGCATTTT; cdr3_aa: CASSSTDRGGSEEPQHF
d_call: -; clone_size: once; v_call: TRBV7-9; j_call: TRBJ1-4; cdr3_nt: TGTGCCAGCAGCTTAGATCCGGCAGCCGGGGGAAAACTGTTTTTT; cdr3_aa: CASSLDPAAGGKLFF
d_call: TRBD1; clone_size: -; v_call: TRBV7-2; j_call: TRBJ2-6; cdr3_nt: TGTGCCGGAAGAACAGGGGGCACTGGGGCCAACGTCCTGACTTTC; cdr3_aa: CAGRTGGTGANVLTF
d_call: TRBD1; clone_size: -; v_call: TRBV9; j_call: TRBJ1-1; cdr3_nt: TGTGCCAGCAGCGCCCGGGACAGGGGGTCCGCGGGGACTGAAGCTTTCTTT; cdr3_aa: CASSARDRGSAGTEAFF
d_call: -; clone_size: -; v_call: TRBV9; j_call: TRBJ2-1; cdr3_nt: TGTGCCAGCAGCGTACAGTACAGTTACAATGAGCAGTTCTTC; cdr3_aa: CASSVQYSYNEQFF
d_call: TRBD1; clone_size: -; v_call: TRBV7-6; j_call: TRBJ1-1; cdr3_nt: TGTGCCAGCAGCCAGGGACAGGGCATTGAAGCTTTCTTT; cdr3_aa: CASSQGQGIEAFF
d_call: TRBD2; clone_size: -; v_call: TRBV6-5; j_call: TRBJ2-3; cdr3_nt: TGTGCCAGCAGTTACTCGGGCGGGGGTTATACGCAGTATTTT; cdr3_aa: CASSYSGGGYTQYF
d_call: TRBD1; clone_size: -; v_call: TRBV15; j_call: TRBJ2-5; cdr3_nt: TGTGCCACCAGCCGGGACAGACAAGAGACCCAGTACTTC; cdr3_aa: CATSRDRQETQYF
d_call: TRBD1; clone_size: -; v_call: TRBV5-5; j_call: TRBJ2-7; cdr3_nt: TGTGCCAGCAGCTTGACCGGGACAGGGGGAAACGAGCAGTACTTC; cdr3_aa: CASSLTGTGGNEQYF
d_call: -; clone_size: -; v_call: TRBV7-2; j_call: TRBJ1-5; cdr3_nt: TGTGCCAGCAGCAGGACAGTTAATCAGCCCCAGCATTTT; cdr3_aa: CASSRTVNQPQHF
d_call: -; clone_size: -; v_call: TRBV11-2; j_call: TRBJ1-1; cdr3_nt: TGTGCCAGCAGCTTAAGCCCGAACACTGAAGCTTTCTTT; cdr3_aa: CASSLSPNTEAFF
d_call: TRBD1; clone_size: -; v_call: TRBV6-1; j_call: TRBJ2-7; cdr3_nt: TGTGCCAGCAGTGAGATCGGGACAGGGGGCAACTACGAGCAGTACTTC; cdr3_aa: CASSEIGTGGNYEQYF
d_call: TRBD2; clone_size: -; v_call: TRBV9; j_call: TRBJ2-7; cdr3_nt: TGTGCCAGCAGCGCGGGAGGCACCTACGAGCAGTACTTC; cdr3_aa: CASSAGGTYEQYF